This passage covers 20 T cell receptor beta chains from one sample sequenced in a study of T cell repertoires in cytomegalovirus infection. TCRdb reprocessed the reads with MiXCR, giving one entry per CDR3 protein. The sample has about 230,000 distinct CDR3 sequences, 20% to 25% seen once; the top ten hold about 20%. The specimen sequenced was CD8+ T cells from PBMCs. The receptors shown here come from a human donor in good health (CMV status not recorded). Some clones in this sample may be carry-over from other donors' samples.

This clonotype was found many times. The chain employs TRBV12-3 or TRBV12-4 and TRBJ1-1; possibly TRBD1 for D (6 bases). Deletions cut 7 bases from V and 6 bases from J, with 12 bases between. CDR3 size: 12 residues. The CDR3 bases are TGTGCCAGCACCACAGGGACCGCTGAAGCTTTCTTT. Translating gives CASTTGTAEAFF.

The V call is TRBV29-1, the J call TRBJ2-3; 12 nucleotides align to TRBD2. The CDR3 consists of 14 residues. V was pared by 4 bases and J by 4 bases, with 3 bases of the junction left unmatched. The V gene's germline CDR1 is SQVTM and CDR2 ANQGSEA. The CDR3 is CSVVLAGGPDTQYF. The CDR3 bases are TGCAGCGTTGTGCTAGCGGGGGGGCCAGATACGCAGTATTTT.

This clonotype was recorded at least ten times. The chain uses TRBV7-9 and TRBJ2-3; the D gene could be TRBD1 or TRBD2 (6 bases each). V was trimmed by 6 bases and J by 4 bases, leaving 23 bases between them. The length of the CDR3 is 17 residues. Germline CDR1 SEHNR, CDR2 FQNEAQ (reference sequence). CDR3 in DNA: TGTGCCAGCAGTGGGGAAGGGGGGCGTAGAGTCGCAGATACGCAGTATTTT. Translated: CASSGEGGRRVADTQYF.

The sample holds many counts of this clonotype. This rearrangement joins TRBV7-2 to TRBJ2-1; the match to TRBD1 covers 9 bases. The CDR3 covers 13 residues. The V gene end was trimmed by 5 bases and the J gene end by 10 bases; junction bases not matched to a gene: 6. Germline V gene sequence: CDR1 SGHTA, CDR2 FQGNSA. For the CDR3, the DNA is TGTGCCAGCAGCAGGGACAGGGTCTACGAGCAGTTCTTC. The encoded protein is CASSRDRVYEQFF.

Ten or more counts support this clonotype. The chain carries TRBV30 and TRBJ2-2; D is tentatively TRBD1 or TRBD2 (5 bases each). V shed 5 bases and J shed 8 bases, with 12 bases lying between them. The CDR3 has 12 residues. CDR1 and CDR2 from the germline V gene are GTSNPN and SVGIG (reference sequence). In DNA, the CDR3 is TGTGCCTGGGGGACCCTCGTGGGGGAGCTGTTTTTT. It is translated as CAWGTLVGELFF. Variable domain in full (rest from reference TRBV30 and TRBJ2-2): SQTIHQWPATLVQPVGSPLSLECTVEGTSNPNLYWYRQAAGRGLQLLFYSVGIGQISSEVPQNLSASRPQDRQFILSSKKLLLSDSGFYLCAWGTLVGELFFGEGSRLTVL.

This clonotype was detected ten times or more. This chain connects TRBV7-2 to TRBJ2-2, with D maybe TRBD1 (6 bases). Trimming left V 7 bases short and J 7 bases short, with 22 bases between. CDR3 length: 16 residues. Germline values: CDR1 SGHTA, CDR2 FQGNSA. The CDR3 DNA sequence: TGTGCCAGCAAGCTAGGTGGGGGCACGATAGGCGGGGAGCTGTTTTTT. This translates into CASKLGGGTIGGELFF. Supplemented by reference TRBV7-2 and TRBJ2-2, the full variable domain reads GAGVSQSPSNKVTEKGKDVELRCDPISGHTALYWYRQSLGQGLEFLIYFQGNSAPDKSGLPSDRFSAERTGGSVSTLTIQRTQQEDSAVYLCASKLGGGTIGGELFFGEGSRLTVL.

The rearrangement uses TRBV27 and TRBJ1-5, with 10 bases aligning to TRBD1. CDR1 is MNHEY, CDR2 SMNVEV, per germline (reference sequence). The CDR3 has 18 amino acids. With 4 bases clipped from V and 2 bases from J, the junction kept 11 bases outside the gene matches. The CDR3: CASSSHLTGGIGNQPQHF. CDR3 nucleotides: TGTGCCAGCAGTTCGCATCTGACAGGGGGCATCGGCAATCAGCCCCAGCATTTT.

In its sample, this clonotype ranks as medium-sized. The chain carries TRBV14 and TRBJ2-1; D is possibly TRBD2 (6 bases). The CDR3 has 14 residues. The germline CDR1 and CDR2 sequences are SGHDN and FVKESK. The germline V and J ends were trimmed by 1 base and 6 bases, with 10 bases remaining between them. CDR3: CASSQVGRGNEQFF. DNA of the CDR3: TGTGCCAGCAGCCAAGTTGGGCGGGGCAATGAGCAGTTCTTC.

Many counts were recorded for this clonotype. The rearrangement uses TRBV4-1 and TRBJ2-2; D unresolved. The V and J ends lost 4 bases and 7 bases respectively, with 19 bases between them. Germline-derived CDR1 and CDR2 are MGHRA and YSYEKL. This CDR3 is 16 amino acids long. The DNA of the CDR3 is TGCGCCAGCAGCCTGTCCACGACGGATAACGGCGGGGAGCTGTTTTTT. This codes for CASSLSTTDNGGELFF.

In its sample, this clonotype was seen a few times. The rearrangement joins TRBV7-9 to TRBJ1-5; possible D gene TRBD1, 6 bases. Germline CDR1 SEHNR, CDR2 FQNEAQ (reference sequence). The V and J ends lost 3 bases and 3 bases respectively, with 9 bases between them. The CDR3 runs to 14 residues. In DNA form, the CDR3 reads TGTGCCAGCAGCTTTCCAGGGGACAATCAGCCCCAGCATTTT. Translating gives CASSFPGDNQPQHF.

This clonotype occurred a few times. V usage is TRBV24-1 and J usage is TRBJ2-7; the D gene is possibly TRBD1 (6 bases). Trimming pared 2 bases from V and 6 bases from J, leaving 10 bases between. This CDR3 has 13 amino acids. Germline V CDR1 and CDR2: KGHDR, SFDVKD. The CDR3 loop reads CATSDSPGAEQYF. The CDR3 bases are TGTGCCACCAGTGATTCCCCAGGGGCCGAGCAGTACTTC.

The J gene is TRBJ1-1, the V gene TRBV6-6; TRBD1 matches 8 bases. The CDR3 runs 15 residues. The junction had 11 bases not matched to a gene; V was cut back by 4 bases and J by 7 bases. CDR1 and CDR2 (germline): MNHNY, SVGAGI (reference sequence). CDR3 sequence reads: CASSSEQGAWGEAFF. The CDR3 nucleotides are TGTGCCAGCAGTTCGGAGCAGGGGGCTTGGGGTGAAGCTTTCTTT.

V gene TRBV20-1 combines with J gene TRBJ2-1; D gene uncertain. This CDR3 has 15 amino acids. V was trimmed by 0 bases and J by 6 bases, leaving 15 bases between them. In germline, CDR1 is DFQATT, CDR2 SNEGSKA (reference sequence). CDR3 nucleotides: TGCAGTGCTAGAGATTGGTTACACGGCGGCAATGAGCAGTTCTTC. The encoded protein is CSARDWLHGGNEQFF.

This clonotype appeared a few times. This chain joins TRBV27 and TRBJ1-2; TRBD1 agrees at 8 bases. Trimming removed 4 bases from V and 4 bases from J; junction bases left unmatched: 14. This CDR3 comprises 17 residues. The V gene's germline CDR1 is MNHEY and CDR2 SMNVEV (reference sequence). DNA of the CDR3: TGTGCCAGCAGTTCAATTTGGGGACAGGAGCGAATCTATGGCTACACCTTC. It translates to CASSSIWGQERIYGYTF.

V is TRBV28 and J is TRBJ1-1, with D perhaps matching TRBD1 (5 bases). The germline V and J ends were trimmed by 3 bases and 5 bases, with 10 bases remaining between them. This CDR3 contains 13 residues. In germline, CDR1 is MDHEN, CDR2 SYDVKM. The CDR3 here is CASSFMGGTEAFF. The CDR3 DNA reads TGTGCCAGCAGTTTTATGGGGGGGACTGAAGCTTTCTTT.

This clonotype was observed at least ten times. The genes are TRBV29-1 and TRBJ1-2; D gene ambiguous. This CDR3 comprises 9 residues. CDR1 and CDR2 from the germline V gene are SQVTM and ANQGSEA. V was clipped by 7 bases and J by 2 bases, with 2 bases between them. The CDR3 sequence: CSENYGYTF. The CDR3 DNA reads TGCAGCGAGAACTATGGCTACACCTTC. The whole variable domain, filled in from reference TRBV29-1 and TRBJ1-2, reads SAVISQKPSRDICQRGTSLTIQCQVDSQVTMMFWYRQQPGQSLTLIATANQGSEATYESGFVIDKFPISRPNLTFSTLTVSNMSPEDSSIYLCSENYGYTFGSGTRLTVV.

In this sample, this clonotype turned up many times. The chain has TRBV3-1 and TRBJ2-5, with D maybe TRBD1 (6 bases). Germline V gene lookup returns CDR1 LGHDT and CDR2 YNNKEL (reference sequence). The germline V and J ends were trimmed by 0 bases and 5 bases, with 16 bases remaining between them. CDR3 size: 16 residues. The CDR3 here is CASSQDERGYGETQYF. The CDR3 DNA reads as TGTGCCAGCAGCCAAGATGAAAGGGGGTATGGGGAGACCCAGTACTTC.

V is TRBV29-1 and J is TRBJ2-3, with D possibly being TRBD2 (5 bases). Germline CDR1 reads SQVTM; CDR2 reads ANQGSEA. The V gene lost 3 bases and the J gene lost 1 base, with 8 bases spanning the gap. This CDR3 comprises 13 residues. DNA of the CDR3: TGCAGCGTTGATAGCGAGGGCACAGATACGCAGTATTTT. Translated: CSVDSEGTDTQYF.

This clonotype was observed at least ten times. The chain recombines TRBV7-6 with TRBJ1-1; no clear D gene. Germline values: CDR1 SGHVS, CDR2 FNYEAQ. V lost 3 bases, J lost 3 bases, and 11 bases lay in between. The CDR3 sequence is 14 residues long. CDR3 region: CASSFSGLDTEAFF. CDR3 DNA: TGTGCCAGCAGCTTCTCCGGCTTAGACACTGAAGCTTTCTTT.

On this clonotype: Germline is not matched at one junction end, which may reflect a read error. The chain joins TRBV12-3 or TRBV12-4 to TRBJ2-4; a weak D match, TRBD2 (5 bases). CDR3 length: 15 residues. The chain's CDR3 is CASSLPAAAKNIQYF. The CDR3 coding sequence is TGTGCCAGTAGTTTGCCAGCGGCTGCCAAAAACATTCAGTACTTC.